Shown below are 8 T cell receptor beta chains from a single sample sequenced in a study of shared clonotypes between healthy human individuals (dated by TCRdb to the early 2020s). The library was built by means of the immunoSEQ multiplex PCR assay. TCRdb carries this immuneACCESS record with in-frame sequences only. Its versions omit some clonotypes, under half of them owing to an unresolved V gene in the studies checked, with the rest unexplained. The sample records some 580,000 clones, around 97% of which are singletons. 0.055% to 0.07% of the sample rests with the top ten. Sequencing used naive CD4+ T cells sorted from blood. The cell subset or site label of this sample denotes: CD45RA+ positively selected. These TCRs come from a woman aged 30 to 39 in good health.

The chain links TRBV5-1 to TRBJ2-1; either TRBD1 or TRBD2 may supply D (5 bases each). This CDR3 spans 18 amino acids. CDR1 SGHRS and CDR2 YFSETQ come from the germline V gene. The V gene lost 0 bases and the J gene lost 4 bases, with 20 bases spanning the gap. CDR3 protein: CASSLGGSLRGPYNEQFF. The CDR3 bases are TGCGCCAGCAGCTTGGGCGGCAGTCTTCGGGGACCATACAATGAGCAGTTCTTC.

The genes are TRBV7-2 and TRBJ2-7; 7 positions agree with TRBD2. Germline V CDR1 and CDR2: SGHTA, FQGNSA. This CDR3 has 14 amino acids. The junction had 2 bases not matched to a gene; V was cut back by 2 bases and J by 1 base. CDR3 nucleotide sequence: TGTGCCAGCAGCTTAAAGCGGGAATCCTACGAGCAGTACTTC. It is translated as CASSLKRESYEQYF.

The DNA for the CDR3 is TGCGCCAGCAGCGGGGGAGCTAGCGGGTCGTACCAAGAGACCCAGTACTTC. Its translation is CASSGGASGSYQETQYF. The V call is TRBV5-1, the J call TRBJ2-5; the match to TRBD2 covers 8 bases. The CDR3 loop spans 17 amino acids. The J segment lost 0 bases and the V segment lost 4 bases, leaving 11 bases of the junction unmatched. Germline assignment: CDR1 SGHRS and CDR2 YFSETQ.

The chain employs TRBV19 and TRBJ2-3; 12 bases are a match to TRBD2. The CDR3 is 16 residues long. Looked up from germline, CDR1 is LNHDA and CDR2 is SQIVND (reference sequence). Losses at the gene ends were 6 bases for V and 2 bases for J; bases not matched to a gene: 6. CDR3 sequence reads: CASRNLAGGATDTQYF. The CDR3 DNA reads TGTGCCAGTAGGAATCTAGCGGGAGGGGCCACAGATACGCAGTATTTT.

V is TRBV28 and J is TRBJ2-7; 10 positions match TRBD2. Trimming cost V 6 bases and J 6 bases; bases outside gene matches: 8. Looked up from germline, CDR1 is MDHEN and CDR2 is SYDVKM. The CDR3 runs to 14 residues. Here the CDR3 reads CASRPPGLAFEQYF. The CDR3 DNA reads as TGTGCCAGCAGACCACCGGGACTAGCGTTCGAGCAGTACTTC.

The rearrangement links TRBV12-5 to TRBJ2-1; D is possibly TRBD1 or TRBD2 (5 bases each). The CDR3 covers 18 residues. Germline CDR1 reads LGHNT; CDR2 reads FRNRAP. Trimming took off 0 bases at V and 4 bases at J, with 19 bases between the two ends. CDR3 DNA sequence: TGTGCTAGTGGTTTGGTGCTCGACGGGGCCATTGAATACAATGAGCAGTTCTTC. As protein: CASGLVLDGAIEYNEQFF.

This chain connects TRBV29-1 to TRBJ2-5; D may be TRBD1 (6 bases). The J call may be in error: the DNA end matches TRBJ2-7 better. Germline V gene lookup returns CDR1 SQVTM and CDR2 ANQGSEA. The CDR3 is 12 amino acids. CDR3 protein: CSVVQGVYEQYF. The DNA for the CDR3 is TGCAGCGTTGTACAGGGAGTCTACGAGCAGTACTTC.

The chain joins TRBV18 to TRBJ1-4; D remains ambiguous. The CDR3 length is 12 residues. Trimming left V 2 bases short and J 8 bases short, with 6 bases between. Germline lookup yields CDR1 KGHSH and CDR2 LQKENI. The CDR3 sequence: CASSPGQEKLFF. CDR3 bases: TGTGCCAGCTCACCAGGGCAGGAAAAACTGTTTTTT. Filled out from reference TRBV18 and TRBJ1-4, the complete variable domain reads NAGVMQNPRHLVRRRGQEARLRCSPMKGHSHVYWYRQLPEEGLKFMVYLQKENIIDESGMPKERFSAEFPKEGPSILRIQQVVRGDSAAYFCASSPGQEKLFFGSGTQLSVL.